Below, one T cell receptor beta chain is given with its context. The sample is drawn from a study of blood T cell repertoires in COVID-19. Study context: Sources were T cells, B-cell-depleted T cells, or PBMCs; the material itself was cDNA or gDNA.

In the original processing: Estimates of nucleated cell counts were drawn from the amplification of reference gene primers. Generated by immunoSEQ multiplex PCR, the TCRdb table keeps only in-frame clones and is missing some. The V and J calls and clone size come from that table; D and trimming were worked out from the DNA. The table shows about 99,000 clones, with 75% to 90% occurring only once. This TCR was recovered from a man over 45 with acute or convalescent COVID-19. Sequences were obtained from peripheral blood.

CDR3 in DNA: TGTGCCAGCAGAGACAGGGGAGGGCAAGAGACCCAGTACTTC. Translated, it gives CASRDRGGQETQYF. This rearrangement joins TRBV6-6 to TRBJ2-5; perhaps TRBD1 as D (8 bases). CDR1 and CDR2 from the germline V gene are MNHNY and SVGAGI (reference sequence). The CDR3 has 14 amino acids. V was cut by 6 bases and J by 2 bases, with 13 bases left in between.